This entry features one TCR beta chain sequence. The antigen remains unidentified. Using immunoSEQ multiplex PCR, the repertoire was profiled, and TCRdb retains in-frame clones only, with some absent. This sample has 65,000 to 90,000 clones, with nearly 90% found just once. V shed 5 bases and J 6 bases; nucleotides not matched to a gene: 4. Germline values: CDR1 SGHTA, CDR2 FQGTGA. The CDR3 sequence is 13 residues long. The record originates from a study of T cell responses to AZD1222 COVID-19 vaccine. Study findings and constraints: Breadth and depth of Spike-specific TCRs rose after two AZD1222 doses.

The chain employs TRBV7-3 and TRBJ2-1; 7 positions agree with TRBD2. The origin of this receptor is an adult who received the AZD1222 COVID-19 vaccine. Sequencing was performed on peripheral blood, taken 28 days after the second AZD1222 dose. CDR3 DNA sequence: TGTGCCAGCAGCCGCGGGACTACCAATGAGCAGTTCTTC. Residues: CASSRGTTNEQFF.